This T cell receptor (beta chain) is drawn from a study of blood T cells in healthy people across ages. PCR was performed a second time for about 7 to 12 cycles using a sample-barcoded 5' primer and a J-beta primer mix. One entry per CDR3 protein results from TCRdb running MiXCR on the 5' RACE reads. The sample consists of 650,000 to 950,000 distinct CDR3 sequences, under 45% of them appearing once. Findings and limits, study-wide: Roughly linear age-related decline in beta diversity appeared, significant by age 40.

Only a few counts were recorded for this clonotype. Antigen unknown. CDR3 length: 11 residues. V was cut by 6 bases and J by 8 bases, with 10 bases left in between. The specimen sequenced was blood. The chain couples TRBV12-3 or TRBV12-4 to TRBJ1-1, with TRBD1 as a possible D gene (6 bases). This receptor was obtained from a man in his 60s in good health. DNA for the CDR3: TGTGCCAGCAGGAGGACAGACGAAGCTTTCTTT. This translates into CASRRTDEAFF.